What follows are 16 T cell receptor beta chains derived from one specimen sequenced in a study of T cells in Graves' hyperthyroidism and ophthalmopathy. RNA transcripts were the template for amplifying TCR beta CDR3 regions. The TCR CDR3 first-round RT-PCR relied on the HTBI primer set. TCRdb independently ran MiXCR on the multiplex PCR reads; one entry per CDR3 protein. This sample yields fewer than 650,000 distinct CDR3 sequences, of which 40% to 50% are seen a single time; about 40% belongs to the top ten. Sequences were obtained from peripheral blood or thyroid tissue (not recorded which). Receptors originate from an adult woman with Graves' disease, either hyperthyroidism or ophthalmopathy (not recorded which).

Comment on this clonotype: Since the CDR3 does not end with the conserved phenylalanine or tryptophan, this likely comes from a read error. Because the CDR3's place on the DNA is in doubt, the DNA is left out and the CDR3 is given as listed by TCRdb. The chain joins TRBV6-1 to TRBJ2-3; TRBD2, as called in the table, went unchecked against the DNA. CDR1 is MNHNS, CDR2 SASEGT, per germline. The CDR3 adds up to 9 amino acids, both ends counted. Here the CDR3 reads CAIISIANY.

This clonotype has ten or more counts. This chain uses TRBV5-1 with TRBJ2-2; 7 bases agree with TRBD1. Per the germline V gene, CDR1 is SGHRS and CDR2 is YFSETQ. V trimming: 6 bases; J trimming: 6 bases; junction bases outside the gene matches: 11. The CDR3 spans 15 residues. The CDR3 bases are TGCGCCAGCAACCCGGGACAGCCGGCGCCCGGGGAGCTGTTTTTT. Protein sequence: CASNPGQPAPGELFF.

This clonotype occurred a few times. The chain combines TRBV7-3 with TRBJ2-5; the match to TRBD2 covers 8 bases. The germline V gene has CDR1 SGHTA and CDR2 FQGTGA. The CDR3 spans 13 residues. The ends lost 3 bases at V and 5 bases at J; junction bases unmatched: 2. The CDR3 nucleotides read TGTGCCAGCAGCTTTCGACTAGCGGAGACCCAGTACTTC. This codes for CASSFRLAETQYF.

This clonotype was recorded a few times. CDR3 loop: CASGASGANVLTF. CDR3 in DNA: TGTGCCAGCGGGGCCTCTGGGGCCAACGTCCTGACTTTC. The genes are TRBV12-3 or TRBV12-4 and TRBJ2-6, with D maybe TRBD1 (5 bases). V dropped 8 bases and J dropped 0 bases, with 5 bases sitting between them. CDR3 length: 13 residues.

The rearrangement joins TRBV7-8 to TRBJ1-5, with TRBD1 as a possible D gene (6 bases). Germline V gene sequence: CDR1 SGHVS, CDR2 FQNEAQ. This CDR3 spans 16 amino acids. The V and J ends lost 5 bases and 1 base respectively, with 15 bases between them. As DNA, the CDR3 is TGTGCCAGCAGCCCAAGGTCGGGGGCAAGCAATCAGCCCCAGCATTTT. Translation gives CASSPRSGASNQPQHF.

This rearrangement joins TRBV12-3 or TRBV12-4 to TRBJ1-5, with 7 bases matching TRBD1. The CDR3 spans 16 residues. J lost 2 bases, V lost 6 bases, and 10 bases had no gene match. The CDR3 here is CASSHDRDFGNQPQHF. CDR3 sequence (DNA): TGTGCCAGCAGCCATGACAGGGACTTTGGCAATCAGCCCCAGCATTTT.

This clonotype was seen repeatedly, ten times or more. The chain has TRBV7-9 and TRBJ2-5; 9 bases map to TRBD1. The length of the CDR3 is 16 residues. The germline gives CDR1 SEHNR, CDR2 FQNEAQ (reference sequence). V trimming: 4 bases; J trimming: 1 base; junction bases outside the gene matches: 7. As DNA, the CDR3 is TGTGCCAGCAGCTACTACCGGGACAGGGTCCAAGAGACCCAGTACTTC. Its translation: CASSYYRDRVQETQYF. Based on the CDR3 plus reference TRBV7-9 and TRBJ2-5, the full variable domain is DTGVSQNPRHKITKRGQNVTFRCDPISEHNRLYWYRQTLGQGPEFLTYFQNEAQLEKSRLLSDRFSAERPKGSFSTLEIQRTEQGDSAMYLCASSYYRDRVQETQYFGPGTRLLVL.

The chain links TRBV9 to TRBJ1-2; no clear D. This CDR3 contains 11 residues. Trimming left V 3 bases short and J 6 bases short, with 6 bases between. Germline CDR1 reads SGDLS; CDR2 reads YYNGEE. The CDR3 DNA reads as TGTGCCAGCAGCGCCGCGGATGGCTACACCTTC. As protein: CASSAADGYTF. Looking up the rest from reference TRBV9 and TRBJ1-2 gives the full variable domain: DSGVTQTPKHLITATGQRVTLRCSPRSGDLSVYWYQQSLDQGLQFLIQYYNGEERAKGNILERFSAQQFPDLHSELNLSSLELGDSALYFCASSAADGYTFGSGTRLTVV.

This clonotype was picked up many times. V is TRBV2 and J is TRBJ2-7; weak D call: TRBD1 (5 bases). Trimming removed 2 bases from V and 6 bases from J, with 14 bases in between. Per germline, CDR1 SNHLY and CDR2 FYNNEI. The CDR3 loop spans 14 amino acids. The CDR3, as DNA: TGTGCCAGCAGTGAACGGCCAGGGTACGGCGAGCAGTACTTC. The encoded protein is CASSERPGYGEQYF.

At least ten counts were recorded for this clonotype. CDR3 nucleotide sequence: TGCAGCGTTGCAGGAATATACACCGGGGAGCTGTTTTTT. This translates into CSVAGIYTGELFF. The chain recombines TRBV29-1 with TRBJ2-2; D is unresolved. The germline CDR1 and CDR2 sequences are SQVTM and ANQGSEA. The V end was cut by 4 bases, the J end by 3 bases, with 9 bases between. This CDR3 has 13 amino acids.

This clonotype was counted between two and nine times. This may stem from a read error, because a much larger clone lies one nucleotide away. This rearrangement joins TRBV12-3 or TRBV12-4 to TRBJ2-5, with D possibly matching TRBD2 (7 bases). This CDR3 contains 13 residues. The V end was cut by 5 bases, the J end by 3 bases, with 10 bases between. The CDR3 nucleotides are TGTGCCAGCAGTCGGGGGGCGAAAGAGACCCAGTACTTC. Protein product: CASSRGAKETQYF.

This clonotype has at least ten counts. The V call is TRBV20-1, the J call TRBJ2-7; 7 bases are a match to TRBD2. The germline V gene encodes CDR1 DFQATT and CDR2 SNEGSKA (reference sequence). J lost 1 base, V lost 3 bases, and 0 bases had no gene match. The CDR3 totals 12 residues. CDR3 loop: CSARGGSYEQYF. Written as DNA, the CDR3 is TGCAGTGCTAGGGGAGGGTCCTACGAGCAGTACTTC.

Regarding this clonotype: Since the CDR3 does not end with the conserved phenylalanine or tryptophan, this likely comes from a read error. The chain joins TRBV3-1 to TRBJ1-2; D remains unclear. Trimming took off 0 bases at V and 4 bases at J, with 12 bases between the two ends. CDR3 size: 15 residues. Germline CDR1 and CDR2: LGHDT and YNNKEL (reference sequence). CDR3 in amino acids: CASSQDLWTVYGYTC. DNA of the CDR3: TGTGCCAGCAGCCAAGATCTATGGACTGTCTATGGCTACACCTGC.

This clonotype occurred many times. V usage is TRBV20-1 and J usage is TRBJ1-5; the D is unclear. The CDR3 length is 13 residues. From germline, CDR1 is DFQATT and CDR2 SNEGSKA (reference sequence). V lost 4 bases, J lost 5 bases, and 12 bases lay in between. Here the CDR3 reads CSATLGLHQPQHF. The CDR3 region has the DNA TGCAGTGCTACCCTGGGCCTACATCAGCCCCAGCATTTT.

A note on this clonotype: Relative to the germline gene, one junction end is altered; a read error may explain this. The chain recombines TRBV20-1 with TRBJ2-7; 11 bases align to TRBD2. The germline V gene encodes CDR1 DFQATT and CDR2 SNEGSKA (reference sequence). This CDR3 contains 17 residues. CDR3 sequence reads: CSAPVYSGRASIYDQYF. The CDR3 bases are TGCAGTGCTCCCGTTTATAGCGGGAGGGCCTCTATATACGACCAGTACTTC.

DNA for the CDR3: TGTGCCAGCAGTCCCTCGGGCGGGGGGCCAGCTTTCTTT. Its translation: CASSPSGGGPAFF. The chain recombines TRBV28 with TRBJ1-1, with a weak D call TRBD1 (6 bases). CDR1 and CDR2 from the germline V gene are MDHEN and SYDVKM. This CDR3 has 13 residues. V was trimmed by 5 bases and J by 10 bases, leaving 17 bases between them.